The clone carrying this T cell receptor beta chain was detected only a few times. Its antigen is currently unknown. The treatment is: approximately 11-day PBMC culture with coronavirus spike peptide pools or control peptides (ViraFEST assay). Unexposed donor CD4+ T cells predated the COVID-19 pandemic, collected 2011-2018. TCRs were sequenced by ViraFEST after antigen-specific T cells had been expanded with peptide pools. Isolation of CD4+ T cells by negative selection took place after roughly ten days of culture. The data belong to a study of vaccination and CD4 T cells after COVID-19. Study context: The control cultures got either a CEFX pool, an HIV-1 Nef pool, or no peptide at all.

General study points: Median SARS-CoV-2-reactive clonotype numbers rose nonsignificantly, about 21 to 38.

At the Johns Hopkins FTIC core, DNA taken from cultured CD4+ T cells was sequenced by way of the Oncomine TCR Beta short-read assay. From the PCR reads, TCRdb called clonotypes with MiXCR, one entry per CDR3 protein. The table lists approximately 4,900 distinct CDR3 sequences, over 40% of them singletons. V shed 6 bases and J 3 bases; nucleotides not matched to a gene: 0. The CDR3 spans 12 residues. Looked up from germline, CDR1 is SEHNR and CDR2 is FQNEAQ (reference sequence). The source is a human donor in good health. Sequenced sample: CD4+ T cells from blood, cultured in vitro. The V call is TRBV7-9, the J call TRBJ2-5, with TRBD1 identical over 8 bases. The DNA for the CDR3 is TGTGCCAGCAGGACAGGGGAAGAGACCCAGTACTTC. It encodes CASRTGEETQYF.